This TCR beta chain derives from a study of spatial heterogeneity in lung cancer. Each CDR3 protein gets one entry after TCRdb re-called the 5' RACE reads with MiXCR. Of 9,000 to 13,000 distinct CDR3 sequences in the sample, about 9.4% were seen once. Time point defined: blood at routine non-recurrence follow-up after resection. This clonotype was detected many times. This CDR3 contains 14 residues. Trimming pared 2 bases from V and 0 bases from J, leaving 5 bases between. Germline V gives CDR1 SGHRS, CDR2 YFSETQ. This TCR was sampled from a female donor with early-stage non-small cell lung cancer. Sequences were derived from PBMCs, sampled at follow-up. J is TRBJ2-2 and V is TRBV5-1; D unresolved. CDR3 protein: CASSFVPNTGELFF. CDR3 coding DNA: TGCGCCAGCAGCTTTGTTCCGAACACCGGGGAGCTGTTTTTT.